This TCR beta chain was retrieved from a study of early T cells in non-severe SARS-CoV-2 infection. Each cDNA molecule carried a unique molecular identifier. TCRdb re-derived calls from the 5' RACE reads in MiXCR, one entry per CDR3 protein. The data hold 30,000 to 40,000 distinct CDR3 sequences, with around 6.9% observed a single time. Trimming stripped 0 bases from V and 7 bases from J, with 17 bases between. CDR3 length equals 16 residues. Germline V gene lookup returns CDR1 SGHRS and CDR2 YFSETQ. This clonotype has a count of ten or more. The V call is TRBV5-1, the J call TRBJ2-1, with TRBD2 as a possible D gene (6 bases). The specimen was whole blood, collected at baseline. The receptor was isolated from an adult who was a healthcare worker with PCR-confirmed SARS-CoV-2 infection or an uninfected control (not recorded which). Here the CDR3 DNA reads TGCGCCAGCAGCTTGGCTGGCGGGAACACGCGGAATGAGCAGTTCTTC. It is translated as CASSLAGGNTRNEQFF.